This T cell receptor beta chain was retrieved from a study of blood T cell repertoires in COVID-19. The overall study: The origin of the acute and convalescent COVID-19 samples was the United States, Italy and Spain. PBMCs, B-cell-depleted T cells, or T cells were the source of the cDNA or gDNA that made up the material.

CDR1 SGHKS and CDR2 YYEKEE come from the germline V gene (reference sequence). The CDR3 sequence is 13 residues long. Trimming cost V 1 base and J 4 bases, with 6 bases left between them. Original data processing: Using reference gene primer amplification, nucleated cell counts were estimated. Produced via immunoSEQ multiplex PCR; TCRdb's table is partial and in-frame only. That table supplies the V and J calls and clone size; D and trimming were determined from the DNA. This table holds approximately 76,000 clones, almost 85% found once. This rearrangement joins TRBV5-5 to TRBJ1-5; D remains ambiguous. The sample comprised peripheral blood. This receptor was taken from a man aged 45-65 years with acute or convalescent COVID-19. The CDR3 spells CASSLTENQPQHF. In DNA, the CDR3 is TGTGCCAGCAGCTTGACTGAGAATCAGCCCCAGCATTTT.